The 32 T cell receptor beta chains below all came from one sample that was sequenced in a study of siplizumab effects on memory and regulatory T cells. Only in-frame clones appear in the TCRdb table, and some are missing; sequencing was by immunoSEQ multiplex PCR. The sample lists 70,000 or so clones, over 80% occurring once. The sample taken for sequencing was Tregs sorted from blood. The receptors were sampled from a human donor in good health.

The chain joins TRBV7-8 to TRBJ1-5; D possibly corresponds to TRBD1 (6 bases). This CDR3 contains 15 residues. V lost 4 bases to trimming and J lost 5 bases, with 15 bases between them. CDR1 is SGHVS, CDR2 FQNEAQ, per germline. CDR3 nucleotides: TGTGCCAGCAGCTCGGAGGGGGTACGGTATCAGCCCCAGCATTTT. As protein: CASSSEGVRYQPQHF.

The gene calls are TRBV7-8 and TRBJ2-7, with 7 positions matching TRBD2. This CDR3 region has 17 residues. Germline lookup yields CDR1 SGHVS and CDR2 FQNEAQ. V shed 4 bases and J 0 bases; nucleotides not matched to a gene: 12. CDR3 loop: CASSYTSTSPSSYEQYF. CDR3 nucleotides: TGTGCCAGCAGCTACACTTCGACTAGCCCTAGCTCCTACGAGCAGTACTTC.

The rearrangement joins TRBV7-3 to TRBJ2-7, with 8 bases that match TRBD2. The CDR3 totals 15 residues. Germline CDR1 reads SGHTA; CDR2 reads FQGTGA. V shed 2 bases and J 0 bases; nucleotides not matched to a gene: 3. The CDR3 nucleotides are TGTGCCAGCAGCTTAGGCCTAGCGGGCTCCTACGAGCAGTACTTC. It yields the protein CASSLGLAGSYEQYF.

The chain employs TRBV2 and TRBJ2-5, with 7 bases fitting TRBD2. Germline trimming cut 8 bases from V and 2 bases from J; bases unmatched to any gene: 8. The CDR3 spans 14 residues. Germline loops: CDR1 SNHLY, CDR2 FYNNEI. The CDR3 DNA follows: TGTGCCAGCGGTGGGGGGACTAAACAAGAGACCCAGTACTTC. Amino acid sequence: CASGGGTKQETQYF.

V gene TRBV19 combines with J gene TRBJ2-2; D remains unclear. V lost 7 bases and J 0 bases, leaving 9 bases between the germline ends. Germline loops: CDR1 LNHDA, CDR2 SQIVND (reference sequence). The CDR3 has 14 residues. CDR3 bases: TGTGCCAGTACACCGGGCTCGAACACCGGGGAGCTGTTTTTT. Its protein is CASTPGSNTGELFF.

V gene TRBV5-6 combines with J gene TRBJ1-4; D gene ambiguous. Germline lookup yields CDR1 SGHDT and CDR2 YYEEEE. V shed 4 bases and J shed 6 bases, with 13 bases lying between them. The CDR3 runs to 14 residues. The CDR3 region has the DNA TGTGCCAGCAGCCGACAACCCGGAGATGAAAAACTGTTTTTT. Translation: CASSRQPGDEKLFF.

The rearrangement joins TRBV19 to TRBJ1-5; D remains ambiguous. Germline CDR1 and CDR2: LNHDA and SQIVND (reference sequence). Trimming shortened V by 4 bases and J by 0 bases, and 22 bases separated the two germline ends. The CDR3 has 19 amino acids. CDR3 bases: TGTGCCAGTAGTAACCCGGCGGAGACGCCCTCTTATAGCAATCAGCCCCAGCATTTT. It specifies CASSNPAETPSYSNQPQHF.

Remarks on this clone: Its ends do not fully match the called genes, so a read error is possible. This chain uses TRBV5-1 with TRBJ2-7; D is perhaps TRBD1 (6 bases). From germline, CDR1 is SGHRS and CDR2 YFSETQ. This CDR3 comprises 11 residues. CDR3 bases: TGTGCCAGCAGCTACAGGGACGAGCAGTACTTC. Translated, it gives CASSYRDEQYF.

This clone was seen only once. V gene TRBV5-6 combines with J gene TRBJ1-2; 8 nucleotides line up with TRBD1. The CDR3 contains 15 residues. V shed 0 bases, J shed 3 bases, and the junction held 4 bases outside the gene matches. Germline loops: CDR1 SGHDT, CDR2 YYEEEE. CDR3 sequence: CASSLGQGAYYGYTF. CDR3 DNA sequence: TGTGCCAGCAGCTTGGGGCAGGGGGCCTACTATGGCTACACCTTC.

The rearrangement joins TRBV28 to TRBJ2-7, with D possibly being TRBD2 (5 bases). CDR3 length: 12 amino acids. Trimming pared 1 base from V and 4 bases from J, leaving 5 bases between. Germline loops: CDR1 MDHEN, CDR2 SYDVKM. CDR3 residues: CASSLSGYEQYF. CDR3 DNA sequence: TGTGCCAGCAGTTTATCGGGATACGAGCAGTACTTC.

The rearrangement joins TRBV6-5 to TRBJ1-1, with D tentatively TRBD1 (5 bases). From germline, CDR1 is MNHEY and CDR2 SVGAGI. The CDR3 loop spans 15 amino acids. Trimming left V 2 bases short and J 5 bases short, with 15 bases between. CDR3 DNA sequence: TGTGCCAGCAGTTACCCGGGTCAGGGTAAGACTGAAGCTTTCTTT. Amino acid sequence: CASSYPGQGKTEAFF.

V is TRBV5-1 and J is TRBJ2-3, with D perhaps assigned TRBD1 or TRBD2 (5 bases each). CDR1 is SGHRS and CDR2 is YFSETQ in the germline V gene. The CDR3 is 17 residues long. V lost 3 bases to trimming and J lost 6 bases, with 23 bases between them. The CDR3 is CASSSLFTGTLQDTQYF. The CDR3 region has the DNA TGCGCCAGCAGCTCACTTTTCACCGGGACGCTCCAGGATACGCAGTATTTT.

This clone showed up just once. The CDR3 DNA reads TGCGCCAGCAGCTTTTTCCCAAATCAGGGAAATACGCAGTATTTT. Its protein is CASSFFPNQGNTQYF. The rearrangement links TRBV5-1 to TRBJ2-3; possible D gene TRBD1, 5 bases. V shed 2 bases and J shed 7 bases, with 17 bases lying between them. The CDR3 contains 15 residues. The V gene's germline CDR1 is SGHRS and CDR2 YFSETQ.

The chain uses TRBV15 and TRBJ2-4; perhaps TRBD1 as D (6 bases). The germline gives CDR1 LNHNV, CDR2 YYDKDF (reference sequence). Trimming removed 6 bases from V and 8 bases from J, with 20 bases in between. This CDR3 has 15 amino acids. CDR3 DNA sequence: TGTGCCACCAGTAGAACTCTTCCAAAGGGGGACATTCAGTACTTC. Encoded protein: CATSRTLPKGDIQYF.

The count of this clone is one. Here the CDR3 DNA reads TGCGCCAGCAGCTTAAGTTCCAGCACAGATACGCAGTATTTT. Translated, it gives CASSLSSSTDTQYF. This chain joins TRBV5-1 and TRBJ2-3; D remains unclear. Germline V gene lookup returns CDR1 SGHRS and CDR2 YFSETQ. Trimming removed 2 bases from V and 0 bases from J, with 7 bases in between. The CDR3 is made up of 14 amino acids.

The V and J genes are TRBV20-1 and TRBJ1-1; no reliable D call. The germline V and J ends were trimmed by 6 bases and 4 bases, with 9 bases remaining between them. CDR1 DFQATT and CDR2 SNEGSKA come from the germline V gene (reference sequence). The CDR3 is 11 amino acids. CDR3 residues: CSAWRGTEAFF. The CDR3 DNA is TGCAGTGCCTGGCGTGGCACTGAAGCTTTCTTT.

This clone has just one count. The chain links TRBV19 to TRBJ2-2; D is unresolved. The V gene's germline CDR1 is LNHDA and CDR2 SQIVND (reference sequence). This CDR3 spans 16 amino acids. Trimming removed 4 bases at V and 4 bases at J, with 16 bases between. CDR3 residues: CASSTEGRISTGELFF. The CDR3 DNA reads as TGTGCCAGTAGTACGGAAGGAAGAATCTCCACCGGGGAGCTGTTTTTT.

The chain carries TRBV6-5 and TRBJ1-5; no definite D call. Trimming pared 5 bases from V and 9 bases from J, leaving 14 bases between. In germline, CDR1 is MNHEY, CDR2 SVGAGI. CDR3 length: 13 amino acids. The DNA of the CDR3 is TGTGCCAGCAGTGAAGGGTCGGAGAGGCCCCAGCATTTT. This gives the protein CASSEGSERPQHF.

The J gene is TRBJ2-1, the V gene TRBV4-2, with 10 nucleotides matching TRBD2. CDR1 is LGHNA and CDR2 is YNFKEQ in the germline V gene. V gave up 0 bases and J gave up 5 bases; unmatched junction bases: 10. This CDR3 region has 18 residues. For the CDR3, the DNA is TGTGCCAGCAGCCAAGATCACAGCGGGAGGGTGGGGCACAATGAGCAGTTCTTC. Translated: CASSQDHSGRVGHNEQFF.

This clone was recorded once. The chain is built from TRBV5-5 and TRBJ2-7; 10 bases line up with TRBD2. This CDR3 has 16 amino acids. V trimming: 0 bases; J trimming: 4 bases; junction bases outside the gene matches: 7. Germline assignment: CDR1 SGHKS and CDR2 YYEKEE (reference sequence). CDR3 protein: CASSLDRGTSDYEQYF. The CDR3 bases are TGTGCCAGCAGCTTGGACAGAGGGACTAGCGATTACGAGCAGTACTTC.

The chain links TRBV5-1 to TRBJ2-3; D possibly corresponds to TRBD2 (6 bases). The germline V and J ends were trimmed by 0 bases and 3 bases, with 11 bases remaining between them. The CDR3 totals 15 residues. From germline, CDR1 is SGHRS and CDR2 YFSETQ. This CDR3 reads CASSLAVRETDTQYF. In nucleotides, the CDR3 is TGCGCCAGCAGCTTGGCCGTGCGGGAAACAGATACGCAGTATTTT.

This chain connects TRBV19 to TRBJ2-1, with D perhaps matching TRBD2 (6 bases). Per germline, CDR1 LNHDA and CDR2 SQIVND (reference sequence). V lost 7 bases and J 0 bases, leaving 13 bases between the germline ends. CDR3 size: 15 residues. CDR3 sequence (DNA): TGTGCCAGTAAAGTAGCGGTGACCTCCTACAATGAGCAGTTCTTC. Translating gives CASKVAVTSYNEQFF.

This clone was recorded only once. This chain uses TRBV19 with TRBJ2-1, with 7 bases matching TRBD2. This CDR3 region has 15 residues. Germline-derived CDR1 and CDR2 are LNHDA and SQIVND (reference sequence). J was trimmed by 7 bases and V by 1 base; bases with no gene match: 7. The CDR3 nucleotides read TGTGCCAGTAGTATAGTTGCGGGAGTCGGAAATGAGCAGTTCTTC. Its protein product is CASSIVAGVGNEQFF.

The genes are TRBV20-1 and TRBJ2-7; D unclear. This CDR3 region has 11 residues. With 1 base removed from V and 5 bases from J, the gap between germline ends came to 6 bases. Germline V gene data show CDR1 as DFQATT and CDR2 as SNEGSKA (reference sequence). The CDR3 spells CSARGVHEQYF. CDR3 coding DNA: TGCAGTGCTAGAGGAGTCCACGAGCAGTACTTC.

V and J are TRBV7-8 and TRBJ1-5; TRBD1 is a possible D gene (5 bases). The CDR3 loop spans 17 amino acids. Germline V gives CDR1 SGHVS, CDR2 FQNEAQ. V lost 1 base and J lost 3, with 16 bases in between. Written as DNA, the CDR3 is TGTGCCAGCAGCTTAGAATGGAGGAGAGGGGTCAATCAGCCCCAGCATTTT. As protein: CASSLEWRRGVNQPQHF. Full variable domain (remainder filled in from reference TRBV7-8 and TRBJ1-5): GAGVSQSPRYKVAKRGQDVALRCDPISGHVSLFWYQQALGQGPEFLTYFQNEAQLDKSGLPSDRFFAERPEGSVSTLKIQRTQQEDSAVYLCASSLEWRRGVNQPQHFGDGTRLSIL.

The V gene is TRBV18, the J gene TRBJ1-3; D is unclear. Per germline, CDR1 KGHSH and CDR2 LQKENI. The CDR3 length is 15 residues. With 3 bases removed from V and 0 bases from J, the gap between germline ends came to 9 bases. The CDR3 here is CASSPFGNSGNTIYF. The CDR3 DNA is TGTGCCAGCTCACCTTTCGGCAACTCTGGAAACACCATATATTTT.

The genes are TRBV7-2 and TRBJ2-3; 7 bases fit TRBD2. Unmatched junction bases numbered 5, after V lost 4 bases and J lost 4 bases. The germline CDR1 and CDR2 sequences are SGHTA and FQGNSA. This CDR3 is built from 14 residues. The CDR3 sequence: CASSSRLASDTQYF. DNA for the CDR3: TGTGCCAGCAGCTCCCGACTAGCATCAGATACGCAGTATTTT.

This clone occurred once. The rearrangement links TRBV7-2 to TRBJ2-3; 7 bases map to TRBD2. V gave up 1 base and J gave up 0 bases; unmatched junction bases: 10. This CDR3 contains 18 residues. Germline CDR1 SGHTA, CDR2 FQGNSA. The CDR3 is CASSLGLSGTTSTDTQYF. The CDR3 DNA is TGTGCCAGCAGCTTAGGATTGTCCGGGACTACTAGCACAGATACGCAGTATTTT.

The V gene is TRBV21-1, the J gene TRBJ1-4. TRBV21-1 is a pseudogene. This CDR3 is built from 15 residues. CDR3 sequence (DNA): TGTGCCAGCATCCCGCGTAGGGAGACTAATGAAAAACTGTTTTTT. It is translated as CASIPRRETNEKLFF.

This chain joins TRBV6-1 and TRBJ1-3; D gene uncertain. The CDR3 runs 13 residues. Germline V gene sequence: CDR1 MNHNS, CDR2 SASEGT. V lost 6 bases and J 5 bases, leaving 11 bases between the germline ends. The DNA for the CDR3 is TGTGCCAGCAGAGAGGGAGGGAGAAACACCATATATTTT. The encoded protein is CASREGGRNTIYF.

CDR3 loop: CASSFGTAHLYNEQFF. The CDR3, as DNA: TGTGCCAGCAGTTTCGGGACAGCCCACCTGTACAATGAGCAGTTCTTC. This chain joins TRBV27 and TRBJ2-1; 7 nucleotides match TRBD1. Germline trimming cut 3 bases from V and 4 bases from J; bases unmatched to any gene: 9. This CDR3 is built from 16 residues. Looked up from germline, CDR1 is MNHEY and CDR2 is SMNVEV (reference sequence).

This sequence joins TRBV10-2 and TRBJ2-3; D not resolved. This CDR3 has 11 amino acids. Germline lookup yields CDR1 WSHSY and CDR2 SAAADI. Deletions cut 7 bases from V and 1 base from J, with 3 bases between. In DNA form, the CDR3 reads TGCGCCAGCAAGGGCACAGATACGCAGTATTTT. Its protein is CASKGTDTQYF.